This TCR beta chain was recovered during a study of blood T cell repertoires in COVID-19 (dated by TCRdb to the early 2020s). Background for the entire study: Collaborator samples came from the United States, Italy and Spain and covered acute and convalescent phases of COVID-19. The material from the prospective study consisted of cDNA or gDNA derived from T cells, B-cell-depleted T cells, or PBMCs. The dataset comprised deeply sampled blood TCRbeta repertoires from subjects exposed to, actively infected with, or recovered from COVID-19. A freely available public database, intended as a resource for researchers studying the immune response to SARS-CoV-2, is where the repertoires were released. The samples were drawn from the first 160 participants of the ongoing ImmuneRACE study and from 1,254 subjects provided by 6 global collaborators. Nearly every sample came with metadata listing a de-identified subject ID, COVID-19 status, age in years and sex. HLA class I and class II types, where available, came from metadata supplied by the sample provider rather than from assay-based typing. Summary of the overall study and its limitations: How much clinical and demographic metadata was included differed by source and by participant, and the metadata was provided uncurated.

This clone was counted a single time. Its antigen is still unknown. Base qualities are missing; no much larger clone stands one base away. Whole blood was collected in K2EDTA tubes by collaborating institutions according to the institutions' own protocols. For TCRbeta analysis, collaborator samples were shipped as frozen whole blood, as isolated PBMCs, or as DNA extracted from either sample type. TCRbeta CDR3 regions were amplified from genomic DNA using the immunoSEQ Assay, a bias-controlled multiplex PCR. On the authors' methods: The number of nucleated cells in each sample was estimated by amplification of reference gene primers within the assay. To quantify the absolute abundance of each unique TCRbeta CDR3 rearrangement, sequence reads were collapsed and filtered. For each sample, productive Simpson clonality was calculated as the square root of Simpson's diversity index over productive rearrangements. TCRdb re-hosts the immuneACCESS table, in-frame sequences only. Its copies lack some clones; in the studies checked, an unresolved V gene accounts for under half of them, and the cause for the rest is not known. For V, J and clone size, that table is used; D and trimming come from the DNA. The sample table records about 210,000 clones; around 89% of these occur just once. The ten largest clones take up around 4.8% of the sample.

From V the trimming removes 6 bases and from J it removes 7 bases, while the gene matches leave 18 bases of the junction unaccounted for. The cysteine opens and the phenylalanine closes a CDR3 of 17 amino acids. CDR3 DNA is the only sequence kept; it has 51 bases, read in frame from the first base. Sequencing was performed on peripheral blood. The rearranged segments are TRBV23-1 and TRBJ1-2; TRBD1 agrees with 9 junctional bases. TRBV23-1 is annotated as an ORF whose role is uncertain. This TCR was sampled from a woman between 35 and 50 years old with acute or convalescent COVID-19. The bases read TGCGCCAGCAGCCCCCCCTCCCGGACAGGGGATCTGGGTGGCTACACCTTC. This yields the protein CASSPPSRTGDLGGYTF.